This entry is about one TCR beta chain. Its antigen has not been determined. No base qualities exist here, and no much larger clone lies one base off it. TCRbeta CDR3 regions were amplified from genomic DNA by means of the immunoSEQ Assay, a bias-controlled multiplex PCR. The study's processing was this. Nucleated cell counts per sample were estimated from amplification of reference gene primers within the assay. To quantify the absolute abundance of each unique TCRbeta CDR3 rearrangement, sequence reads were collapsed and filtered. Productive Simpson clonality was computed per sample as the square root of Simpson's diversity index over productive rearrangements. Sourced from immuneACCESS, this table was stored by TCRdb with only in-frame sequences that have V and J called. A share of the clones is absent; for the studies checked, an unresolved V gene accounts for under half, and the remainder has no known explanation. V, J and clone size derive from that table, while D and trimming were established from the DNA sequence. Counted in this sample were about 300,000 clones; about 89% of them appeared once. About 2.7% of the sample rests with the top ten.

The data belong to a study of blood T cell repertoires in COVID-19 (dated by TCRdb to 2018 to 2020). Background for the entire study: Collaborator samples came from the United States, Italy and Spain and covered acute and convalescent phases of COVID-19. Where HLA class I and class II types were available, the types were taken from metadata supplied by the sample provider, not from assay-based typing. The repertoires were released in a freely available public database meant as a resource for research on the immune response to SARS-CoV-2. The samples were drawn from the first 160 participants of the ongoing ImmuneRACE study and from some 1,300 subjects provided by 6 global collaborators. Subjects who had been exposed to COVID-19, were actively infected with it, or had recovered from it provided the deeply sampled blood TCRbeta repertoires that made up the dataset. The prospective study material was composed of cDNA or gDNA derived from T cells, B-cell-depleted T cells, or PBMCs. The sample metadata nearly always contained a de-identified subject ID, COVID-19 status, age in years and sex. Here is what the overall study found, with its caveats: The amount of clinical and demographic metadata varied by source and participant and was provided uncurated.

Participants in the prospective study were enrolled through a virtual design, were aged roughly 18 to 100 years, and lived in approximately 24 United States geographic areas. Cohort assignment in the prospective study relied on participant-reported clinical history from a screening survey and a study questionnaire. ImmuneRACE Cohort 3 recovered participants were defined by two consecutive negative NP/OP PCR tests, healthcare professional clearance, or symptom resolution. Each participant in the prospective study had whole blood, serum and a nasopharyngeal or oropharyngeal swab collected by mobile phlebotomists. Additional blood draws and questionnaires over an approximately two-month period could optionally be provided by prospective study participants. Before DNA extraction, blood samples from the prospective study were shipped at room temperature or frozen. Taken from the germline V gene, the CDR1 and CDR2 loops are KGHSH and LQKENI. The CDR3, from cysteine to phenylalanine, totals 14 residues. CDR3 DNA only is kept here, 42 bases in frame from base 1. V lost 4 bases and J lost 2 bases; the stretch between them is 10 bases long.

Material for sequencing was PBMCs or T cells enriched from blood (not recorded which). This clonotype originated in a woman between 18 and 30 years old who had recovered from COVID-19. The rearrangement joined TRBV18 to TRBJ2-3; the best D guess is TRBD1, with 5 bases matching. The bases are TGTGCCAGCTCACAGGGGATTTCCACAGATACGCAGTATTTT. It specifies CASSQGISTDTQYF.